This is a list of T cell receptor beta chains from one sample in a study of blood T cell repertoires in COVID-19. Some clones are missing from TCRdb's copy, which holds only in-frame ones; the method was immunoSEQ multiplex PCR. The data contain around 60,000 clones, roughly four fifths of them singletons. Specimen: peripheral blood. Receptors were obtained from a man aged 50 or older with COVID-19, enrolled during active disease. Each CDR3 is given with its conserved first and last residue.

>TRBJ2-3|TRBV19
CASSYPGPKGNTQYF
>TRBJ1-2|TRBV18
CASSPLDRDYGYTF
>TRBJ2-7|TRBV19
CASSISPPGGEQYF
>TRBJ1-3|TRBV6-1
CASSEDEIAGNTIYF
>TRBJ2-1|TRBV6-1
CASSEEDSDYNEQFF
>TRBJ1-5|TRBV11-2
CASSLGAGNQPQHF
>TRBJ2-1|TRBV19
CASSLGGGLNEQFF
>TRBJ1-4|TRBV2
CASSASRATNEKLFF
>TRBJ1-2|TRBV7-9
CASSSGRGANYGYTF
>TRBJ2-5|TRBV7-9
CASSLTGNQETQYF
>TRBJ2-3|TRBV30
CAWSPKTSGMADTQYF
>TRBJ2-1|TRBV6-1
CASSEVGGNNEQFF
>TRBJ2-1|TRBV24-1
CATSRDSYYNEQFF
>TRBJ2-7|TRBV27
CASSLWGTGAEQYF
>TRBJ2-2|TRBV18
CASSLAGANTGELFF
>TRBJ2-5|TRBV19
CASSTDRVGKETQYF
>TRBJ2-6|TRBV2
CASSEPQGLSGANVLTF
>TRBJ2-1|TRBV2
CASSRGLGTVNEQFF
>TRBJ2-3|TRBV5-6
CASSLRGLDTQYF
>TRBJ1-5|TRBV10-2
CASGGTEGNQPQHF
>TRBJ1-4|TRBV13
CASTVTGTNEKLFF
>TRBJ2-2|TRBV28
CASSLTGLTGELFF
>TRBJ1-1|TRBV19
CASSPRASGTEAFF
>TRBJ2-3|TRBV3-1/TRBV3-2
CASSQDRGSGGFTDTQYF
>TRBJ2-3|TRBV2
CASTSGQGTSDTQYF
>TRBJ1-5|TRBV30
CAWSTGWSNQPQHF
>TRBJ2-5|TRBV24-1
CATSDRQQGVRETQYF
>TRBJ1-4|TRBV5-1
CASSSDTVNEKLFF
>TRBJ1-1|TRBV19
CASSQRQGGTEAFF
>TRBJ1-3|TRBV30
CAWTPAGTGRNTIYF
>TRBJ2-5|TRBV28
CASSLPQAGAKWGTQYF
>TRBJ2-3|TRBV5-6
CASSITDTQYF
>TRBJ1-4|TRBV7-2
CASSLEGTTNEKLFF
>TRBJ1-3|TRBV2
CASSADRGIGNTIYF
>TRBJ2-7|TRBV18
CASSPTSSYEQYF
>TRBJ1-6|TRBV23-1
CASSWRNSPLHF
>TRBJ1-2|TRBV18
CASSPTWDTKNYGYTF
>TRBJ2-2|TRBV19
CASSARGLNTGELFF
>TRBJ1-1|TRBV27
CASSLPGGEAFF